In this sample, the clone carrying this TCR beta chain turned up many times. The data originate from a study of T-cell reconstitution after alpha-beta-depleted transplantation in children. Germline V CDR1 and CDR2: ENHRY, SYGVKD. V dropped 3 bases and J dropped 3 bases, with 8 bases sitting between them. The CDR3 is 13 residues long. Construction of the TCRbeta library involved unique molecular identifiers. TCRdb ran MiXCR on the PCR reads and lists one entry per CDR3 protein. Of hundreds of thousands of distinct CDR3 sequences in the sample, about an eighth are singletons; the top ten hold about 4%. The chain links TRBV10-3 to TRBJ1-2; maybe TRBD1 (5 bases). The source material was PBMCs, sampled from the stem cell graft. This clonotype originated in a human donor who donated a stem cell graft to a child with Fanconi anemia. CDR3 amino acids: CAISETGYYGYTF. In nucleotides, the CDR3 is TGTGCCATCAGTGAAACAGGTTACTATGGCTACACCTTC.